This note documents a single T cell receptor (beta chain) sequence. Using a J-beta primer mix together with a sample-barcoded 5' primer, a second PCR was run for roughly 6 to 12 cycles. TCRdb recomputed calls from the 5' RACE reads with MiXCR, one row per CDR3 protein. The sample has about 580,000 distinct CDR3 sequences, roughly 43% seen once; the top ten hold roughly 24%. This specimen comes from a study of blood T cells in healthy people across ages. The trim removed 6 bases at V and 5 bases at J, leaving 11 bases unmatched. The CDR3 sequence is 16 residues long. Germline-derived CDR1 and CDR2 are MNHEY and SVGEGT.

The chain combines TRBV6-2 or TRBV6-3 with TRBJ2-1, with 9 bases matching TRBD2. Sequencing was carried out using blood. This receptor was identified in a man aged 80 or over in good health. CDR3 DNA sequence: TGTGCCAGCAGGGACTCTAGCGGGGAGAGGAACAATGAGCAGTTCTTC. It specifies CASRDSSGERNNEQFF.